The present TCR beta chain was sequenced within a study of blood T cell repertoires in COVID-19. Study background: Sites in the United States, Italy and Spain provided acute and convalescent COVID-19 samples. T cells, B-cell-depleted T cells, or PBMCs supplied cDNA or gDNA.

The V gene's germline CDR1 is SGHVS and CDR2 FNYEAQ. The length of the CDR3 is 19 residues. V lost 2 bases and J lost 4; bases outside the gene matches: 13. Original methodology: Using reference gene primer amplification, nucleated cell counts were estimated. Some clones are missing from TCRdb's copy, which holds only in-frame ones; the method was immunoSEQ multiplex PCR. The V and J calls and clone size come from that table; D and trimming were worked out from the DNA. The sample lists approximately 66,000 clones, 85% to 90% occurring once. The gene calls are TRBV7-6 and TRBJ2-3, with 12 positions matching TRBD2. This TCR came from a human donor with active COVID-19. The donor label of this sample is uncertain. Sequencing was done on a sample of peripheral blood. CDR3 in DNA: TGTGCCAGCAGCTTATCGGCGCTAGCGGGGGGGCCCGGGCCAGATACGCAGTATTTT. Protein: CASSLSALAGGPGPDTQYF.